These T cell receptor beta chains were read from a single sample in a study of immune cell composition in non-small cell lung cancer. Assay: immunoSEQ multiplex PCR; the TCRdb copy retains only in-frame clones and omits some. In the table there are thousands of clones, 75% of which are singletons. The specimen sequenced was lung tumor tissue. These receptors were collected from a human donor with non-small cell lung cancer. Each CDR3 is given with its conserved first and last residue. D genes are given only for firm matches. Expanded clones are given a class, and other clones once, few, many or no size at all.

abundance	v_gene	d_gene	j_gene	CDR3nt	CDR3aa
NA	TRBV2	NA	TRBJ2-1	TGTGCCAGCAGTGGACTAGGGGAAATCGACAATGAGCAGTTCTTC	CASSGLGEIDNEQFF
NA	TRBV6-5	TRBD1	TRBJ2-7	TGTGCCAGCAGTTCAAGAAAGGGGGCCACCTACGAGCAGTACTTC	CASSSRKGATYEQYF
few	TRBV10-3	TRBD1	TRBJ2-7	TGTGCCATCAGTGAGCGACAGGGCCGTCACGAGCAGTACTTC	CAISERQGRHEQYF
NA	TRBV4-3	TRBD2	TRBJ2-2	TGCGCCAGCAGCCGGCGGGAGGACACCGGGGAGCTGTTTTTT	CASSRREDTGELFF
NA	TRBV29-1	NA	TRBJ2-1	TGCAGCGTTGAAGGAGCAGTCACGGGGTTCAATGAGCAGTTCTTC	CSVEGAVTGFNEQFF
few	TRBV29-1	NA	TRBJ2-3	TGCAGCGTCCGCTACACAGATACGCAGTATTTT	CSVRYTDTQYF
NA	TRBV7-7	TRBD1	TRBJ1-1	TGTGCTAGCAGCTATTTAGCCGCCGGGACAGGGGACTTAACACCCTTGAACACTGAAGCTTTCTTT	CASSYLAAGTGDLTPLNTEAFF
once	TRBV5-4	NA	TRBJ2-4	TGTGCCAGCAGCTTGGGAGACAACAAAAACATTCAGTACTTC	CASSLGDNKNIQYF
few	TRBV9	NA	TRBJ1-1	TGTGCCAGCAGCCCGGGGGGGGCTAGGGACACTGAAGCTTTCTTT	CASSPGGARDTEAFF
NA	TRBV6-5	TRBD1	TRBJ2-7	TGTGCCAGCACCCCAAGAGGACAGGGAGTGGGCGAGCAGTACTTC	CASTPRGQGVGEQYF
few	TRBV7-9	NA	TRBJ2-7	TGTGCCAGCAGCTTAGCGCGCAACGGCTACGAGCAGTACTTC	CASSLARNGYEQYF
NA	TRBV9	TRBD2	TRBJ2-1	TGTGCCAGCAGCACCGGGACTAGCCAACGGGACAATGAGCAGTTCTTC	CASSTGTSQRDNEQFF
NA	TRBV9	TRBD1	TRBJ1-1	TGTGCCAGCAGCGGACAGGGGTGGAACACTGAAGCTTTCTTT	CASSGQGWNTEAFF
NA	TRBV5-1	NA	TRBJ2-3	TGCGCCAGCAGCTTGGTAGGGGCAGCTTTCACAGATACGCAGTATTTT	CASSLVGAAFTDTQYF
large	TRBV7-9	NA	TRBJ2-3	TGTGCCAGCAGCTTGTTTAGCAGCACAGATACGCAGTATTTT	CASSLFSSTDTQYF
once	TRBV7-3	NA	TRBJ2-2	TGTGCCAGCAGCCTGGCCCGGGAGAACACCGGGGAGCTGTTTTTT	CASSLARENTGELFF
once	TRBV2	NA	TRBJ1-5	TGTGCCAGCAGTGAGCACAGCAGCAATCAGCCCCAGCATTTT	CASSEHSSNQPQHF
large	TRBV28	TRBD1	TRBJ2-7	TGTGCCAGCACCTGGACAGGGAGAGGCTACGAGCAGTACTTC	CASTWTGRGYEQYF
NA	TRBV4-3	TRBD2	TRBJ2-7	TGCGCCAGCAGCCAATCCCTAGCGGACTCCTACGAGCAGTACTTC	CASSQSLADSYEQYF
NA	TRBV6-5	TRBD1	TRBJ2-3	TGTGCCAGCAGTTTTACAGGGGACCGGGGCACAGATACGCAGTATTTT	CASSFTGDRGTDTQYF
NA	TRBV7-6	TRBD2	TRBJ2-7	TGTGCCAGCAGCTCGAGGGCGGGAGCGGTCTACGAGCAGTACTTC	CASSSRAGAVYEQYF
NA	TRBV7-7	NA	TRBJ1-1	TGTGCTAGCAGCTTAGACAGCTTCACTGAAGCTTTCTTT	CASSLDSFTEAFF
NA	TRBV5-6	NA	TRBJ2-7	TGTGCCAGCAGCTTCCCTAACTACGAGCAGTACTTC	CASSFPNYEQYF
NA	TRBV5-5	TRBD1	TRBJ2-2	TGTGCCAGCAGCTTGGAACCGGGACAGGGGGCCTACGGGGAGCTGTTTTTT	CASSLEPGQGAYGELFF
NA	TRBV7-9	TRBD1	TRBJ2-2	TGTGCCAGCAGCTTGGGACAGGGGGCCACCGGCGGGGAGCTGTTTTTT	CASSLGQGATGGELFF
NA	TRBV30	TRBD1	TRBJ1-5	TGTGCCTGGACACAGGGGGCCGGTCAGCCCCAGCATTTT	CAWTQGAGQPQHF
once	TRBV19	TRBD1	TRBJ2-5	TGTGCCAGTAGTATCGCAGGGGGCAAAGGGTACCAAGAGACCCAGTACTTC	CASSIAGGKGYQETQYF
NA	TRBV4-3	TRBD1	TRBJ2-7	TGCGCCAGCAGCCAAGAGCTACAGGGGGCGTACGAGCAGTACTTC	CASSQELQGAYEQYF
NA	TRBV10-3	NA	TRBJ2-3	TGTGCCATCAGGCGCCAGGGGTCCACAGATACGCAGTATTTT	CAIRRQGSTDTQYF
NA	TRBV7-3	NA	TRBJ1-1	TGTGCCAGCAGCTTAAGCAGGGCCACTGAAGCTTTCTTT	CASSLSRATEAFF
NA	TRBV5-5	TRBD1	TRBJ1-2	TGTGCCAGCAGCTTAGACAGGGCTTATGGCTACACCTTC	CASSLDRAYGYTF
NA	TRBV7-9	TRBD1	TRBJ2-7	TGTGCCAGCAGCGTAGACAGGGTTACCGACGAGCAGTACTTC	CASSVDRVTDEQYF
NA	TRBV4-2	TRBD2	TRBJ2-2	TGTGCCAGCAGCCAAGGGGAAGCTAGCGGGGCCTTGAACACCGGGGAGCTGTTTTTT	CASSQGEASGALNTGELFF
NA	TRBV11-2	TRBD2	TRBJ2-4	TGTGCCAGCAGCTTAGGCCAGGGAGGGAAAAACATTCAGTACTTC	CASSLGQGGKNIQYF
once	TRBV2	TRBD1	TRBJ1-2	TGTGCCAGCAGTGCCTCGGGGGACAGGGGAGCTGGCTACACCTTC	CASSASGDRGAGYTF